Shown below are 4 T cell receptor beta chains from a single sample sequenced in a study of T cells in narcolepsy. The protocol was immunoSEQ multiplex PCR, while the TCRdb copy is restricted to in-frame clones and leaves out a portion. The sample has about 32,000 clones, 70% to 80% seen once. Material: CD45RA- memory CD4+ T cells from PBMCs. These receptors all come from a human donor with narcolepsy.

V usage is TRBV7-2 and J usage is TRBJ1-2, with 7 bases aligning to TRBD1. Germline CDR1 reads SGHTA; CDR2 reads FQGNSA. CDR3 length equals 14 residues. Germline trimming cut 5 bases from V and 4 bases from J; bases unmatched to any gene: 7. The CDR3 spells CASSPQTGSYGYTF. The CDR3 nucleotides read TGTGCCAGCAGCCCTCAGACAGGGTCCTATGGCTACACCTTC.

CDR3 in amino acids: CSAKDTEAFF. In nucleotides, the CDR3 is TGCAGTGCTAAGGACACTGAAGCTTTCTTT. The chain has TRBV20-1 and TRBJ1-1; D is unclear. Trimming left V 4 bases short and J 3 bases short, with 3 bases between. The CDR3 covers 10 residues. The germline CDR1 and CDR2 sequences are DFQATT and SNEGSKA (reference sequence).

The chain couples TRBV30 to TRBJ2-7; 11 bases match TRBD1. Germline values: CDR1 GTSNPN, CDR2 SVGIG (reference sequence). This CDR3 has 15 amino acids. With V trimmed by 2 bases and J by 0 bases, 3 bases remained unmatched. CDR3 DNA: TGTGCCTGGAGTCTCGGACAGGGGGCCTCCTACGAGCAGTACTTC. Amino acid sequence: CAWSLGQGASYEQYF. The variable domain in full, with the rest retrieved from reference TRBV30 and TRBJ2-7, is SQTIHQWPATLVQPVGSPLSLECTVEGTSNPNLYWYRQAAGRGLQLLFYSVGIGQISSEVPQNLSASRPQDRQFILSSKKLLLSDSGFYLCAWSLGQGASYEQYFGPGTRLTVT.

The genes are TRBV28 and TRBJ1-2, with 7 bases aligning to TRBD1. With V trimmed by 6 bases and J by 0 bases, 4 bases remained unmatched. The CDR3 contains 14 residues. Germline CDR1 reads MDHEN; CDR2 reads SYDVKM. CDR3 nucleotides: TGTGCCAGCAGAGAGACAGGGACTAACTATGGCTACACCTTC. This codes for CASRETGTNYGYTF.